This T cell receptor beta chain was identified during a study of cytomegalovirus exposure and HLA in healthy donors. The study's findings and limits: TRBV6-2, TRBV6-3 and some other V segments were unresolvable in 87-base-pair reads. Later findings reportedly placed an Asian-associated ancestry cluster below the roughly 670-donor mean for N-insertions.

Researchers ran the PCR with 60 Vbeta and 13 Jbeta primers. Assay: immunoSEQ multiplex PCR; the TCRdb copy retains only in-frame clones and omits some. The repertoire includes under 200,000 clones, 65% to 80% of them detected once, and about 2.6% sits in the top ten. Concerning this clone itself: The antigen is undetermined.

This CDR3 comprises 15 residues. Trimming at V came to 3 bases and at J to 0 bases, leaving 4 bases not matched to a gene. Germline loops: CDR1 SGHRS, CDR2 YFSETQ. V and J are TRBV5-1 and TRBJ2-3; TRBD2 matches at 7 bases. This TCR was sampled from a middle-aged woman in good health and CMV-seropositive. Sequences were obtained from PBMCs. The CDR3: CASSSQRESTDTQYF. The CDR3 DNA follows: TGCGCCAGCAGCTCCCAGCGGGAAAGCACAGATACGCAGTATTTT.